The rows below give T cell receptor beta chains drawn from one sample of a study of T-cell reconstitution after alpha-beta-depleted transplantation in children. TCRdb re-called the PCR reads through MiXCR, storing one row per CDR3 protein. The sample shows roughly 100,000 distinct CDR3 sequences, 4.5% to 7.5% of them seen only once. This specimen consisted of PBMCs, mostly from graft donor cells, obtained 60 days after TCRalphabeta/CD19-depleted stem cell transplant. The receptors were sampled from a female patient aged 2-15 years who had a stem cell transplant for Fanconi anemia, so the T cells may come from the graft donor. The CDR3 runs from the conserved cysteine through the conserved F or W. A D gene is named only where the DNA matches it firmly. A clone size is listed for some rows: how often the clone was seen (once, few, many), or a class if it is expanded.

d_gene	j_gene	abundance	v_gene	CDR3aa	CDR3nt
.	TRBJ2-3	few	TRBV5-1	CASSSSVTDTQYF	TGCGCCAGCAGCAGTTCCGTCACAGATACGCAGTATTTT
TRBD1	TRBJ1-2	many	TRBV29-1	CSVGDREDYGYTF	TGCAGCGTTGGGGACAGGGAGGACTATGGCTACACCTTC
TRBD2	TRBJ2-1	.	TRBV7-3	CASSFTGGPSNEQFF	TGTGCCAGCAGCTTTACGGGGGGGCCGAGCAATGAGCAGTTCTTC
TRBD1	TRBJ1-1	.	TRBV7-9	CASSPGTGSPTEAFF	TGTGCCAGCAGCCCCGGGACAGGGTCCCCCACCGAAGCTTTCTTT
TRBD2	TRBJ2-1	many	TRBV28	CASSSSSGRGNEQFF	TGTGCCAGCAGTTCCTCTAGCGGGAGGGGGAATGAGCAGTTCTTC
.	TRBJ2-7	many	TRBV5-1	CASSLSATVYEQYF	TGCGCCAGCAGCCTATCCGCGACCGTTTACGAGCAGTACTTC
TRBD2	TRBJ2-2	many	TRBV12-3/TRBV12-4	CASEGTSGSIRTGELFF	TGTGCCAGCGAGGGAACTAGCGGGAGTATAAGGACCGGGGAGCTGTTTTTT
.	TRBJ1-6	few	TRBV27	CASKVSYNSPLHF	TGTGCCAGCAAGGTGTCCTATAATTCACCCCTCCACTTT
.	TRBJ1-2	many	TRBV28	CASSLPTPWGRDPYNYGYTF	TGTGCCAGCAGTTTACCCACCCCTTGGGGCAGGGACCCTTATAACTATGGCTACACCTTC
.	TRBJ2-7	many	TRBV6-1	CASSESSTGNYEQYF	TGTGCCAGCAGTGAATCTAGTACAGGGAACTACGAGCAGTACTTC
TRBD2	TRBJ2-1	many	TRBV10-2	CASSGRKNEQFF	TGCGCCAGCAGCGGGAGGAAGAATGAGCAGTTCTTC
TRBD2	TRBJ2-1	.	TRBV29-1	CSVVRSGTSGAPSSYNEQFF	TGCAGCGTTGTCCGGTCCGGGACTAGCGGGGCGCCTAGCTCCTACAATGAGCAGTTCTTC
TRBD2	TRBJ2-5	few	TRBV2	CASSDSGRGGETQYF	TGTGCCAGCTCCGATAGCGGGAGAGGAGGAGAGACCCAGTACTTC
.	TRBJ2-1	few	TRBV7-3	CASSYRRGGIENEQFF	TGTGCCAGCTCTTATCGAAGGGGGGGCATAGAGAATGAGCAGTTCTTC
.	TRBJ2-5	many	TRBV4-2	CASSQVDPQETQYF	TGTGCCAGCAGCCAAGTGGATCCTCAAGAGACCCAGTACTTC
TRBD1	TRBJ2-4	many	TRBV20-1	CSAISTGFWENIQYF	TGCAGTGCTATATCGACAGGGTTCTGGGAAAACATTCAGTACTTC
TRBD2	TRBJ2-5	few	TRBV6-2/TRBV6-3	CASEAGGPFHQETQYF	TGTGCCAGCGAAGCGGGAGGCCCCTTTCACCAAGAGACCCAGTACTTC
.	TRBJ2-7	.	TRBV7-9	CASSLAHGRDLSYEQYF	TGTGCCAGCAGCTTAGCGCACGGCAGGGACCTCTCCTACGAGCAGTACTTC
.	TRBJ1-2	many	TRBV5-1	CASRREPPNYGYTF	TGCGCCAGCAGGCGGGAGCCTCCTAACTATGGCTACACCTTC
TRBD1	TRBJ2-5	many	TRBV3-1	CASSPRDRETQYF	TGTGCCAGCAGCCCCAGGGACAGGGAGACCCAGTACTTC
.	TRBJ1-2	.	TRBV27	CASRRRGPNYGYTF	TGTGCCAGCAGGCGGCGGGGCCCTAACTATGGCTACACCTTC
TRBD1	TRBJ2-3	many	TRBV9	CASSVRQGADTQYF	TGTGCCAGCAGCGTCAGACAGGGGGCAGATACGCAGTATTTT
TRBD2	TRBJ2-7	many	TRBV28	CASNRGYSGTSDEQYF	TGTGCCAGCAATCGCGGATACTCCGGGACTAGCGACGAGCAGTACTTC
TRBD1	TRBJ2-7	.	TRBV5-1	CASSPSRDRVRYEQYF	TGCGCCAGCAGCCCAAGCCGGGACAGGGTACGCTACGAGCAGTACTTC
.	TRBJ2-5	many	TRBV20-1	CSARDNQETQYF	TGCAGTGCTAGAGACAACCAAGAGACCCAGTACTTC
TRBD1	TRBJ2-1	few	TRBV23-1	CASTIVTGSGDEQFF	TGCGCCAGCACCATTGTGACAGGGTCGGGTGATGAGCAGTTCTTC
.	TRBJ2-5	many	TRBV20-1	CSARASRNQETQYF	TGCAGTGCCAGGGCCAGCCGAAACCAAGAGACCCAGTACTTC
TRBD1	TRBJ1-5	many	TRBV6-5	CASSYSATGGNQPQHF	TGTGCCAGCAGTTACTCAGCAACAGGGGGCAATCAGCCCCAGCATTTT
TRBD1	TRBJ2-2	many	TRBV20-1	CSVRRQGVRELFF	TGCAGTGTGAGGAGGCAGGGGGTCCGGGAGCTGTTTTTT
TRBD2	TRBJ2-2	many	TRBV9	CASSVAAGGSTGELFF	TGTGCCAGCAGCGTAGCAGCGGGAGGCTCCACCGGGGAGCTGTTTTTT
.	TRBJ1-5	few	TRBV3-1	CASSHGEGWQPQHF	TGTGCCAGCAGCCATGGAGAGGGTTGGCAGCCCCAGCATTTT
.	TRBJ2-2	.	TRBV18	CASSRNREGGTGELFF	TGTGCCAGCTCACGCAACAGGGAAGGAGGCACCGGGGAGCTGTTTTTT
.	TRBJ2-5	.	TRBV5-1	CASSFATIQGYQETQYF	TGCGCCAGCAGCTTCGCCACCATCCAGGGGTACCAAGAGACCCAGTACTTC